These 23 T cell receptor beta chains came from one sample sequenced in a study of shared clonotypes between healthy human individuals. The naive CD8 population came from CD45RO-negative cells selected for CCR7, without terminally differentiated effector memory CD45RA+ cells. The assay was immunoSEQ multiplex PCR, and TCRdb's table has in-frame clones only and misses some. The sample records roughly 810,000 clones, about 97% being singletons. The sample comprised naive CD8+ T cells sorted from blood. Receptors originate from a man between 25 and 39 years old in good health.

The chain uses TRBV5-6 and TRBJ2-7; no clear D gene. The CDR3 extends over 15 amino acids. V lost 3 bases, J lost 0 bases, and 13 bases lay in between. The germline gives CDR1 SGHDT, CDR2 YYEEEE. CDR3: CASSSFNSASYEQYF. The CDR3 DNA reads TGTGCCAGCAGCTCCTTTAACAGTGCCTCCTACGAGCAGTACTTC.

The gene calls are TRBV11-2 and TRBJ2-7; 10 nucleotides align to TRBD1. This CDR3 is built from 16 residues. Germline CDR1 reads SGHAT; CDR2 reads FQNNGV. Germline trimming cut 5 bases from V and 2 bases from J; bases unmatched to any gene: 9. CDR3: CASSIGTGDWTYEQYF. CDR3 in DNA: TGTGCCAGCAGCATAGGGACAGGGGATTGGACCTACGAGCAGTACTTC.

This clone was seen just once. CDR3 sequence (DNA): TGCGCCAGCAGCCCCGGTGGGGCAGGAGAATCTCAAGAGACCCAGTACTTC. It specifies CASSPGGAGESQETQYF. The chain recombines TRBV4-1 with TRBJ2-5, with a possible D match to TRBD1 (5 bases). Germline V lookup: CDR1 MGHRA, CDR2 YSYEKL. V lost 4 bases and J 2 bases, leaving 20 bases between the germline ends. The length of the CDR3 is 17 residues.

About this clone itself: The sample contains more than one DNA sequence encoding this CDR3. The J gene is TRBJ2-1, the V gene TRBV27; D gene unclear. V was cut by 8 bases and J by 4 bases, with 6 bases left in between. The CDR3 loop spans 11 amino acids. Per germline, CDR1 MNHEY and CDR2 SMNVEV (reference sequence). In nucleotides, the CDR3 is TGTGCCAGCTCTGAATACAATGAGCAGTTCTTC. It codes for CASSEYNEQFF.

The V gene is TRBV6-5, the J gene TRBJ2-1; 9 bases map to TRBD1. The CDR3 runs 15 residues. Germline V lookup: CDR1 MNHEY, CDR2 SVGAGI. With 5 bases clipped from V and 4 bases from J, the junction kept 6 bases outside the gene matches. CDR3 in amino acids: CASSLRDRVYNEQFF. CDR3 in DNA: TGTGCCAGCAGTCTCCGGGACAGGGTTTACAATGAGCAGTTCTTC.

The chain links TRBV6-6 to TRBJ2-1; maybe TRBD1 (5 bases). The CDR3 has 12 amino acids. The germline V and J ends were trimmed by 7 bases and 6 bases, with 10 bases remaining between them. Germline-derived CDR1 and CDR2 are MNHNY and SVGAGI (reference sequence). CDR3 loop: CASISRGNEQFF. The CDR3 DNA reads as TGTGCCAGCATTAGTAGGGGCAATGAGCAGTTCTTC.

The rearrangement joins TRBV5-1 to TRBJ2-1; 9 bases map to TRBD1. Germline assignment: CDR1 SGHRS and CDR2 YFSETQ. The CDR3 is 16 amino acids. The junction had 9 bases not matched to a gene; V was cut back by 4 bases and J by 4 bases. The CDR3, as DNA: TGCGCCAGCAGCCCGACTGGGACAGGGTATTACAATGAGCAGTTCTTC. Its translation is CASSPTGTGYYNEQFF.

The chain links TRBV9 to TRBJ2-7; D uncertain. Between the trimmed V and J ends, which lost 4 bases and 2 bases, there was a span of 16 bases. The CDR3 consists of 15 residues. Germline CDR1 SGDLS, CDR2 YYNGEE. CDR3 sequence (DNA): TGTGCCAGCAGCCCAAGATCCTCCAAGCCCTACGAGCAGTACTTC. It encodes CASSPRSSKPYEQYF.

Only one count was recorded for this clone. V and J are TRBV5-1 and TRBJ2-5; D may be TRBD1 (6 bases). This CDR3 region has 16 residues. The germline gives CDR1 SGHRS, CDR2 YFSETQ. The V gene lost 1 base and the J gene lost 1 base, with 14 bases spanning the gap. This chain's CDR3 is CASSLYPTGGQETQYF. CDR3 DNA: TGCGCCAGCAGCTTGTATCCGACAGGCGGCCAAGAGACCCAGTACTTC.

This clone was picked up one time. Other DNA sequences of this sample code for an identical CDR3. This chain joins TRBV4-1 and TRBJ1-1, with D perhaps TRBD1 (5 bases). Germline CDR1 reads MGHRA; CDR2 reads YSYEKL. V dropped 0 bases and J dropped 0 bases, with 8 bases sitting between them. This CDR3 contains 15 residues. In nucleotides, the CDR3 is TGCGCCAGCAGCCAAGATGAGGGGCTGAACACTGAAGCTTTCTTT. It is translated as CASSQDEGLNTEAFF.

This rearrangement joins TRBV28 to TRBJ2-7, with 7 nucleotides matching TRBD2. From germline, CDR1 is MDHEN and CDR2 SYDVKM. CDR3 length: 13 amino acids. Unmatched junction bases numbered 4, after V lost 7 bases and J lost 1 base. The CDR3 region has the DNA TGTGCCAGCACAGTGGGAGGGTCCTACGAGCAGTACTTC. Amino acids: CASTVGGSYEQYF.

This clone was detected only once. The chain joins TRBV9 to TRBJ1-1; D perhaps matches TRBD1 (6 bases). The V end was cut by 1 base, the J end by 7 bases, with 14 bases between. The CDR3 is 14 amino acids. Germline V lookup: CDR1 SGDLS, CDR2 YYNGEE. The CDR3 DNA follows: TGTGCCAGCAGCGTAACGGACAGCTTGATTGAAGCTTTCTTT. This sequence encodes CASSVTDSLIEAFF.

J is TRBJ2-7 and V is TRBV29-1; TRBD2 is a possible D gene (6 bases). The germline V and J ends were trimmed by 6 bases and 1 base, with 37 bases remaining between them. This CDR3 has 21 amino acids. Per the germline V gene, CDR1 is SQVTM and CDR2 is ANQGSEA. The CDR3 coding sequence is TGCAGCGTCCGGGACTTTCGGGTGTACAAAACAGCAGGGAGTCTTTCCTACGAGCAGTACTTC. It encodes CSVRDFRVYKTAGSLSYEQYF.

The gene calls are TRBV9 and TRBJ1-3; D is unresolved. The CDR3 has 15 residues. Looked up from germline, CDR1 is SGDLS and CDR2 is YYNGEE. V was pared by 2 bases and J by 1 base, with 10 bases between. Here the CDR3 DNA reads TGTGCCAGCAGCGTTGGGCACCTTTCTGGAAACACCATATATTTT. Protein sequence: CASSVGHLSGNTIYF.

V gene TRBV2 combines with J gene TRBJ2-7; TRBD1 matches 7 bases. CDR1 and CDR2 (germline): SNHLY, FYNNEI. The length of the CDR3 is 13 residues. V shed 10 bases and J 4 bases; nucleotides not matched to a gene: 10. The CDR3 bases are TGTGCCATCGCCGGGACAGACTATTACGAGCAGTACTTC. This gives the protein CAIAGTDYYEQYF.

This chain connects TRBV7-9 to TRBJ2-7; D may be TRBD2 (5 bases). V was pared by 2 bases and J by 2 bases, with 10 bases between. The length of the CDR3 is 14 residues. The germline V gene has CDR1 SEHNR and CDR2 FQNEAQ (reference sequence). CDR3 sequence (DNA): TGTGCCAGCAGCTTAAGAGGGATTGCCTACGAGCAGTACTTC. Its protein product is CASSLRGIAYEQYF. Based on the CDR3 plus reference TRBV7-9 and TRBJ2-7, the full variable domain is DTGVSQNPRHKITKRGQNVTFRCDPISEHNRLYWYRQTLGQGPEFLTYFQNEAQLEKSRLLSDRFSAERPKGSFSTLEIQRTEQGDSAMYLCASSLRGIAYEQYFGPGTRLTVT.

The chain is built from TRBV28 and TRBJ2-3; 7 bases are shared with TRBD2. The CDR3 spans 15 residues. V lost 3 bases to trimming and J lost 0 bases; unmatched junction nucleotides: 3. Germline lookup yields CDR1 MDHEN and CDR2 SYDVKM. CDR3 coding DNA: TGTGCCAGCAGTTTTCCAGCGGGGAGCACAGATACGCAGTATTTT. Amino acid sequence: CASSFPAGSTDTQYF. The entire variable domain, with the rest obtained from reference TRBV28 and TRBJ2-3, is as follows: DVKVTQSSRYLVKRTGEKVFLECVQDMDHENMFWYRQDPGLGLRLIYFSYDVKMKEKGDIPEGYSVSREKKERFSLILESASTNQTSMYLCASSFPAGSTDTQYFGPGTRLTVL.

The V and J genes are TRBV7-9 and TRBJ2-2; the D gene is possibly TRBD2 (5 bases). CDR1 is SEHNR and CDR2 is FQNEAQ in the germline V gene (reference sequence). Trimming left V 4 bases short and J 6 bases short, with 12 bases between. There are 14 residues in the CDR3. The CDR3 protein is CASSSTGEAGELFF. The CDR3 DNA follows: TGTGCCAGCAGCTCCACCGGGGAAGCCGGGGAGCTGTTTTTT.

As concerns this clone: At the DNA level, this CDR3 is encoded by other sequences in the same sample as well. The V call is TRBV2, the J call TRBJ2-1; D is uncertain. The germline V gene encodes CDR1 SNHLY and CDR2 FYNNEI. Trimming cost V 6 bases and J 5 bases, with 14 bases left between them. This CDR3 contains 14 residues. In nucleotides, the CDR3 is TGTGCCAGCAGGGGTACAAGTTCCCACAATGAGCAGTTCTTC. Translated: CASRGTSSHNEQFF.

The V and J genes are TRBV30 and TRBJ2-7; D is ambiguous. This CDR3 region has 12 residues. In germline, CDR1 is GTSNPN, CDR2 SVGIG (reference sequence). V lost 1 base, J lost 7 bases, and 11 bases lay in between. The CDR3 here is CAWSGPGVEQYF. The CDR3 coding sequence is TGTGCCTGGAGTGGACCTGGAGTAGAGCAGTACTTC. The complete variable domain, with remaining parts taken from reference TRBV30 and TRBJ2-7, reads SQTIHQWPATLVQPVGSPLSLECTVEGTSNPNLYWYRQAAGRGLQLLFYSVGIGQISSEVPQNLSASRPQDRQFILSSKKLLLSDSGFYLCAWSGPGVEQYFGPGTRLTVT.

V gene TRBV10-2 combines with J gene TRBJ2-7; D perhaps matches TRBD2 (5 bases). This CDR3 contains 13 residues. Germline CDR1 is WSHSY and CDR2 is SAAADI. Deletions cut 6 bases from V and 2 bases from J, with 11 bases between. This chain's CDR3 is CASREDFPYEQYF. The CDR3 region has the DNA TGCGCCAGCAGAGAGGACTTTCCCTACGAGCAGTACTTC.

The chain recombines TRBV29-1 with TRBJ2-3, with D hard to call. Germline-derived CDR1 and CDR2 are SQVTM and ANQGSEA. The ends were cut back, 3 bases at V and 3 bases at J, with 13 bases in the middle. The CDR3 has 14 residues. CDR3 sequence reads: CSVDSALRTDTQYF. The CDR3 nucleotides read TGCAGCGTTGATAGTGCCCTACGGACAGATACGCAGTATTTT.

In DNA, the CDR3 is TGTGCCAGCAGCTCCGACTATAGCGGGAACATATACGAGCAGTACTTC. Residues: CASSSDYSGNIYEQYF. The chain couples TRBV7-2 to TRBJ2-7, with TRBD2 identical over 8 bases. Germline CDR1 is SGHTA and CDR2 is FQGNSA. V shed 4 bases and J 4 bases; nucleotides not matched to a gene: 12. The CDR3 is 16 residues long.